Below are 18 T cell receptor beta chains sequenced from a single sample in a study of blood T cells in healthy people across ages. Combining a sample-barcoded 5' primer with a J-beta primer mix, a second PCR ran for roughly 7 to 12 cycles. MiXCR, run by TCRdb on the 5' RACE reads, gives a single entry per CDR3 protein. The sample records about 680,000 distinct CDR3 sequences, approximately 49% being singletons. The sample was blood. Receptors originate from a woman in her sixties in good health.

The rearrangement uses TRBV5-1 and TRBJ2-7; tentative D call: TRBD1 (5 bases). There are 14 residues in the CDR3. Trimming cost V 4 bases and J 1 base, with 12 bases left between them. Germline V gene lookup returns CDR1 SGHRS and CDR2 YFSETQ. The CDR3 DNA reads TGCGCCAGCAGCACTCAGGGTGGTTCCTACGAGCAGTACTTC. Residues: CASSTQGGSYEQYF. Full variable domain (missing parts from reference TRBV5-1 and TRBJ2-7): KAGVTQTPRYLIKTRGQQVTLSCSPISGHRSVSWYQQTPGQGLQFLFEYFSETQRNKGNFPGRFSGRQFSNSRSEMNVSTLELGDSALYLCASSTQGGSYEQYFGPGTRLTVT.

Concerning this clonotype itself: At one of its ends the junction is not consistent with the germline gene, which may arise from a read error. The chain links TRBV12-3 or TRBV12-4 to TRBJ2-4; TRBD1 might be the D (6 bases). CDR3 length: 15 amino acids. The CDR3 coding sequence is TGTGCCAGCAGCGGGACATGGCTAGCCAAAAGCATTCAGTACTTC. It yields the protein CASSGTWLAKSIQYF.

The rearrangement joins TRBV10-3 to TRBJ1-2; D gene unclear. CDR3 length equals 12 residues. The V and J ends lost 11 bases and 4 bases respectively, with 14 bases between them. The germline CDR1 and CDR2 sequences are ENHRY and SYGVKD. CDR3 region: CAVLRDAYGYTF. In DNA form, the CDR3 reads TGTGCCGTACTACGAGATGCCTATGGCTACACCTTC.

CDR3 sequence (DNA): TGTGCCAGCTCACCTCAGGGGAATGGCGAGCAGTACTTC. Translated, it gives CASSPQGNGEQYF. The chain links TRBV18 to TRBJ2-4, with TRBD1 as a possible D gene (6 bases). The DNA matches TRBJ2-7 better at its end, which makes the J call doubtful. Germline CDR1 KGHSH, CDR2 LQKENI. CDR3 length: 13 amino acids.

The V and J genes are TRBV15 and TRBJ2-7; D is uncertain. Trimming left V 1 base short and J 3 bases short, with 7 bases between. CDR1 LNHNV and CDR2 YYDKDF come from the germline V gene (reference sequence). This CDR3 spans 13 amino acids. In nucleotides, the CDR3 is TGTGCCACCAGCAGAGGCGGAAACTACGAGCAGTACTTC. Amino acid sequence: CATSRGGNYEQYF. Supplemented by reference TRBV15 and TRBJ2-7, the full variable domain reads DAMVIQNPRYQVTQFGKPVTLSCSQTLNHNVMYWYQQKSSQAPKLLFHYYDKDFNNEADTPDNFQSRRPNTSFCFLDIRSPGLGDTAMYLCATSRGGNYEQYFGPGTRLTVT.

Notes on this clonotype: Just one base apart from a much larger clone, this may be a read error. The gene calls are TRBV3-1 and TRBJ2-3, with TRBD2 as a possible D gene (6 bases). The V and J ends lost 4 bases and 9 bases respectively, with 26 bases between them. This CDR3 spans 17 amino acids. From germline, CDR1 is LGHDT and CDR2 YNNKEL (reference sequence). The CDR3 nucleotides are TGTGCCAGCAGCCCAGATCCGCCATCTAGCGTCCGGGCCACGCAGTATTTT. Its protein product is CASSPDPPSSVRATQYF.

The J gene is TRBJ1-2, the V gene TRBV6-2 or TRBV6-3, with 9 nucleotides matching TRBD1. Germline assignment: CDR1 MNHEY and CDR2 SVGEGT. V was clipped by 10 bases and J by 6 bases; unmatched bases: 9. This CDR3 has 13 residues. This CDR3 reads CATARDRVNGYTF. The DNA for the CDR3 is TGTGCCACCGCCCGGGACAGGGTAAATGGCTACACCTTC.

J is TRBJ1-2 and V is TRBV7-9, with D perhaps matching TRBD1 (6 bases). This CDR3 has 14 amino acids. CDR1 and CDR2 from the germline V gene are SEHNR and FQNEAQ (reference sequence). Trimming cost V 5 bases and J 8 bases, with 18 bases left between them. The CDR3 DNA is TGTGCCAGCAGCCACGTGGGGGGGCAGGACGGCTACACCTTC. Residues: CASSHVGGQDGYTF.

The chain recombines TRBV3-1 with TRBJ2-1; no clear D. The germline V and J ends were trimmed by 4 bases and 9 bases, with 13 bases remaining between them. CDR1 and CDR2 from the germline V gene are LGHDT and YNNKEL (reference sequence). This CDR3 has 13 amino acids. CDR3 bases: TGTGCCAGCAGCCGGACCCGGTACGGTGAGCAGTTCTTC. Translated, it gives CASSRTRYGEQFF.

This clonotype was detected only a few times. The chain joins TRBV20-1 to TRBJ2-1, with 9 bases that match TRBD2. V was clipped by 8 bases and J by 6 bases; unmatched bases: 11. The CDR3 is made up of 14 amino acids. Germline CDR1 and CDR2: DFQATT and SNEGSKA (reference sequence). The CDR3 bases are TGCAGTACCCCACTAGCGGGTCGACGCAATGAGCAGTTCTTC. Protein sequence: CSTPLAGRRNEQFF.

The chain is built from TRBV28 and TRBJ2-1; either TRBD1 or TRBD2 may supply D (6 bases each). This CDR3 is 12 amino acids long. From germline, CDR1 is MDHEN and CDR2 SYDVKM. The V and J ends lost 3 bases and 15 bases respectively, with 15 bases between them. The CDR3: CASSFSFTGAFF. CDR3 in DNA: TGTGCCAGCAGTTTCTCCTTTACGGGGGCGTTCTTC.

This chain uses TRBV15 with TRBJ2-5; D gene uncertain. Per germline, CDR1 LNHNV and CDR2 YYDKDF (reference sequence). V lost 7 bases and J lost 7, with 16 bases in between. The CDR3 is 13 amino acids. The CDR3 DNA sequence: TGTGCCACCAACACACGCTCTGCCGGGACCCAGTACTTC. Encoded protein: CATNTRSAGTQYF.

This clonotype was picked up many times. The genes are TRBV28 and TRBJ2-7; D may be TRBD1 or TRBD2 (5 bases each). The CDR3 is made up of 14 amino acids. Germline CDR1 reads MDHEN; CDR2 reads SYDVKM. The V gene lost 3 bases and the J gene lost 6 bases, with 15 bases spanning the gap. CDR3: CASSFVGDPREQYF. The CDR3 bases are TGTGCCAGCAGTTTTGTCGGGGACCCACGCGAGCAGTACTTC.

This clonotype was seen only a few times. This rearrangement joins TRBV20-1 to TRBJ1-1, with a tentative D call TRBD1 (6 bases). The CDR3 is 16 residues long. Germline CDR1 DFQATT, CDR2 SNEGSKA (reference sequence). The germline V and J ends were trimmed by 6 bases and 0 bases, with 20 bases remaining between them. CDR3 DNA: TGCAGTGCGCGATTCCGGGACAAATCTGTGAACACTGAAGCTTTCTTT. Its protein product is CSARFRDKSVNTEAFF.

This chain links TRBV20-1 with TRBJ2-1; D perhaps matches TRBD2 (5 bases). The germline gives CDR1 DFQATT, CDR2 SNEGSKA (reference sequence). The germline V and J ends were trimmed by 2 bases and 8 bases, with 13 bases remaining between them. This CDR3 comprises 13 residues. DNA for the CDR3: TGCAGTGCTAGAAGCGGTGTACGGGATGAGCAGTTCTTC. The encoded protein is CSARSGVRDEQFF.

The rearrangement links TRBV9 to TRBJ2-1; 10 nucleotides agree with TRBD2. The CDR3 spans 16 residues. Germline V gives CDR1 SGDLS, CDR2 YYNGEE. The V and J ends lost 4 bases and 9 bases, in that order; junction bases with no gene match: 13. CDR3 sequence (DNA): TGTGCCAGCAGCCCGCGGACTAGCGGTGGGGGGGGTGAGCAGTTCTTC. It is translated as CASSPRTSGGGGEQFF.

V usage is TRBV15 and J usage is TRBJ2-7; D is perhaps TRBD2 (6 bases). CDR3 length equals 17 residues. Germline values: CDR1 LNHNV, CDR2 YYDKDF (reference sequence). Trimming pared 1 base from V and 6 bases from J, leaving 22 bases between. This CDR3 reads CATSRVASAILGTEQYF. CDR3 nucleotide sequence: TGTGCCACCAGCAGAGTTGCTAGCGCGATCCTGGGAACCGAGCAGTACTTC.

A note on this clonotype: An end of the junction differs from the germline gene, which may be a read error. The CDR3 DNA is TGCAGCGTTGCCCCGACAGGGGCCCTTAGCGGCTACATCTTC. Translated: CSVAPTGALSGYIF. The genes are TRBV29-1 and TRBJ1-2; 8 nucleotides agree with TRBD1. The CDR3 extends over 14 amino acids. Germline V gives CDR1 SQVTM, CDR2 ANQGSEA.